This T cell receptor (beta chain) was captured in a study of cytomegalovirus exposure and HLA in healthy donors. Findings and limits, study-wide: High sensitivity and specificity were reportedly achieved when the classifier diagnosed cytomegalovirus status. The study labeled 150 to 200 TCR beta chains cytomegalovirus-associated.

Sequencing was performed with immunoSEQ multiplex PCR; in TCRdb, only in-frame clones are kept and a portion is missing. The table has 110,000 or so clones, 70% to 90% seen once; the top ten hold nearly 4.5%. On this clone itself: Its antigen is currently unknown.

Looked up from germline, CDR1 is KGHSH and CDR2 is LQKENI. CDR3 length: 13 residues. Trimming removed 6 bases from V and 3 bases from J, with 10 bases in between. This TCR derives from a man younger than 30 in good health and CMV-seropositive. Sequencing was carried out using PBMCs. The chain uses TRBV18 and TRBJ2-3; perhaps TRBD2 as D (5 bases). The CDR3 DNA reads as TGTGCCAGCTCCTCTCCGGGGACAGATACGCAGTATTTT. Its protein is CASSSPGTDTQYF. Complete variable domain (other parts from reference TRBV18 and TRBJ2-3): NAGVMQNPRHLVRRRGQEARLRCSPMKGHSHVYWYRQLPEEGLKFMVYLQKENIIDESGMPKERFSAEFPKEGPSILRIQQVVRGDSAAYFCASSSPGTDTQYFGPGTRLTVL.